This TCR beta chain was sequenced during a study of beta chain features in type 1 diabetes. Whole-study results and caveats: PCR might preferentially amplify shorter templates, equally in patients and controls. The cDNA sequencing approach could over-represent high-TCR-expressing cells. Comparison showed that naive, central memory and Treg TCRB repertoires appeared more similar among patients than among healthy donors.

Expressed TCRB transcripts got sequenced, as all isolated RNA was reverse transcribed. Only in-frame clones appear in the TCRdb table, and some are missing; sequencing was by immunoSEQ multiplex PCR. The sample consists of about 470,000 clones, approximately 30% of them appearing once. In the case of this clone: Its antigen remains unknown.

The purity of all sorted populations exceeded 95%. The receptor was derived from a man between 18 and 29 years old in good health. The sequencing input was naive CD4+ T cells from blood.

The CDR3 sequence: CASSGSGPSGNEQFF. In DNA, the CDR3 is TGTGCCAGCAGCGGAAGCGGACCCTCGGGTAATGAGCAGTTCTTC. The chain is built from TRBV7-3 and TRBJ2-1, with D perhaps TRBD2 (5 bases). The length of the CDR3 is 15 residues. Trimming cost V 5 bases and J 7 bases, with 18 bases left between them. Germline V CDR1 and CDR2: SGHTA, FQGTGA.